This record concerns one TCR beta chain sequence. This entry is derived from a study of blood T cells in healthy people across ages. The use of a sample-barcoded 5' primer and a J-beta primer mix characterized a second PCR of about 6 to 11 cycles. TCRdb ran MiXCR on the 5' RACE reads and lists one entry per CDR3 protein. The sample lists roughly 1,700,000 distinct CDR3 sequences, roughly 30% occurring once. J gave up 4 bases and V 0 bases, and 5 bases lay outside the gene matches. The germline CDR1 and CDR2 sequences are LGHNA and YSLEER. The CDR3 is 16 residues long. The V and J genes are TRBV4-3 and TRBJ2-2; 7 positions match TRBD2. Material for sequencing was blood. The TCR sequence derives from a woman in her twenties or thirties in good health. The CDR3 DNA reads TGCGCCAGCAGCCAAGAGGGCGGGAGCGGCACCGGGGAGCTGTTTTTT. This codes for CASSQEGGSGTGELFF.